Each of the 6 T cell receptor beta chains below was sequenced from the same sample in a study of molecular identifiers for immune sequencing clone quantification. TCRdb re-called the PCR reads through MiXCR, storing one row per CDR3 protein. The profile covers hundreds of thousands of distinct CDR3 sequences, with 25% appearing a single time and around 0.78% taken by the ten largest. Sequenced material: naive CD8+ T cells from blood, with Jurkat cell RNA spiked in. Indicated subset: FACS-sorted CD8+CD4-CCR7+CD45RA+ naive T cells. The origin of the receptors is a human donor in good health. Some libraries in this study had Jurkat cell RNA spiked in.

This clonotype was counted between two and nine times. This rearrangement joins TRBV15 to TRBJ2-7; possible D gene TRBD2, 7 bases. The CDR3 covers 15 residues. Germline V gives CDR1 LNHNV, CDR2 YYDKDF (reference sequence). The V end lost 3 bases, the J end lost 2 bases, and 14 bases lay between the germline ends. DNA for the CDR3: TGTGCCACCAGCAGTTCTGCGGGGGCCGCCTACGAGCAGTACTTC. It translates to CATSSSAGAAYEQYF. The full variable domain, with the rest looked up from reference TRBV15 and TRBJ2-7, is DAMVIQNPRYQVTQFGKPVTLSCSQTLNHNVMYWYQQKSSQAPKLLFHYYDKDFNNEADTPDNFQSRRPNTSFCFLDIRSPGLGDTAMYLCATSSSAGAAYEQYFGPGTRLTVT.

This clonotype has a handful of counts. This chain uses TRBV19 with TRBJ1-2; weak D call: TRBD1 (5 bases). This CDR3 region has 16 residues. Germline V gene lookup returns CDR1 LNHDA and CDR2 SQIVND (reference sequence). Trimming removed 0 bases from V and 6 bases from J, with 17 bases in between. The CDR3 DNA is TGTGCCAGTAGTATAGATCTGAAGGACGGACAAAATGGCTACACCTTC. Its translation is CASSIDLKDGQNGYTF. Complete variable domain (other parts from reference TRBV19 and TRBJ1-2): DGGITQSPKYLFRKEGQNVTLSCEQNLNHDAMYWYRQDPGQGLRLIYYSQIVNDFQKGDIAEGYSVSREKKESFPLTVTSAQKNPTAFYLCASSIDLKDGQNGYTFGSGTRLTVV.

Notes on this clonotype: This may be a read error, as it is one base from a much larger clone. The chain employs TRBV19 and TRBJ2-3; 7 nucleotides align to TRBD2. Looked up from germline, CDR1 is LNHDA and CDR2 is SQIVND (reference sequence). The CDR3 is made up of 14 amino acids. This chain's CDR3 is CASSILADTDTRYF. CDR3 coding DNA: TGTGCCAGTAGTATTCTAGCGGACACAGATACGCGGTATTTT.

The V gene is TRBV11-3, the J gene TRBJ2-1; TRBD2 agrees at 9 bases. The V gene's germline CDR1 is SGHNT and CDR2 YENEEA. Trimming at V came to 3 bases and at J to 7 bases, leaving 4 bases not matched to a gene. There are 14 residues in the CDR3. The CDR3, as DNA: TGTGCCAGCAGCTTTCGCGGGGGGGCGAATGAGCAGTTCTTC. The encoded protein is CASSFRGGANEQFF.

This clonotype was recorded many times. The chain carries TRBV7-9 and TRBJ2-7; the D is unclear. The length of the CDR3 is 13 residues. Trimming stripped 4 bases from V and 4 bases from J, with 11 bases between. Germline assignment: CDR1 SEHNR and CDR2 FQNEAQ (reference sequence). The CDR3 region has the DNA TGTGCCAGCAGCTCCCCAGCGAGGTACGAGCAGTACTTC. Translation gives CASSSPARYEQYF.

This rearrangement joins TRBV12-3 or TRBV12-4 to TRBJ2-1; 7 bases are a match to TRBD1. CDR3 length: 16 amino acids. J gave up 6 bases and V 6 bases, and 14 bases lay outside the gene matches. The CDR3 DNA is TGTGCCAGCAGCCCCCTTGACAGGGAGTTGGGCAATGAGCAGTTCTTC. Encoded protein: CASSPLDRELGNEQFF.